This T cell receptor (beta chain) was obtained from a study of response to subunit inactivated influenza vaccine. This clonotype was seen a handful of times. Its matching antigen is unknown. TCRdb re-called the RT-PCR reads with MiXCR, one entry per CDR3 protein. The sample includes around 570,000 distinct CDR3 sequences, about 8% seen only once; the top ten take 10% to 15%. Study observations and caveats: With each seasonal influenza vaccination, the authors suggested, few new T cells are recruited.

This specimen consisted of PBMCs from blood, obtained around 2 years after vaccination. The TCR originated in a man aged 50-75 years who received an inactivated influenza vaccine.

Here the CDR3 DNA reads TGTGCCAGCAGCCCGGGACAGGGGGGTTCCACAGATACGCAGTATTTT. This codes for CASSPGQGGSTDTQYF. The V gene is TRBV7-2, the J gene TRBJ2-3; 11 nucleotides agree with TRBD1. In germline, CDR1 is SGHTA, CDR2 FQGNSA. Unmatched junction bases numbered 6, after V lost 5 bases and J lost 2 bases. The CDR3 consists of 16 residues. Full variable domain (missing parts from reference TRBV7-2 and TRBJ2-3): GAGVSQSPSNKVTEKGKDVELRCDPISGHTALYWYRQSLGQGLEFLIYFQGNSAPDKSGLPSDRFSAERTGGSVSTLTIQRTQQEDSAVYLCASSPGQGGSTDTQYFGPGTRLTVL.